This TCR beta chain was sequenced in a study of beta chain features in type 1 diabetes. Expressed TCRB transcripts were sequenced because the entire RNA isolate underwent reverse transcription. Repertoires were generated with immunoSEQ multiplex PCR, while TCRdb's copy carries only in-frame clones and drops some. The sample shows about 320,000 clones, around 13% of them seen only once. In germline, CDR1 is SNHLY, CDR2 FYNNEI. Trimming removed 5 bases at V and 7 bases at J, with 11 bases between. The CDR3 runs to 13 residues. The specimen was central memory CD4+ T cells from blood. The clonotype was recovered from a man aged 30-40 years in good health. The chain couples TRBV2 to TRBJ1-4, with D uncertain. CDR3 amino acids: CASSYVISEKLFF. In DNA form, the CDR3 reads TGTGCCAGCAGTTACGTTATTAGTGAAAAACTGTTTTTT.